The 14 T cell receptor beta chains presented below share a single source sample, sequenced in a study of T cells in Graves' hyperthyroidism and ophthalmopathy (dated by TCRdb to the late 2010s). The library was made by multiplex PCR. The sequencing machine was an Illumina HiSeq 2000. The TCR beta CDR3 regions were amplified from RNA transcripts. A first-round RT-PCR of the TCR CDR3 used the HTBI primer set with the Qiagen OneStep RT-PCR kit. TCRdb trimmed public reads at Q25 via fastp, called clones via MiXCR and kept in-frame beta chains. Every entry covers one CDR3 protein and lists the most common genes and DNA from its rows. The sample contains hundreds of thousands of distinct CDR3 sequences, around 13% of them found a single time. The biggest ten clones account for about 10% of the sample. The sample comprised blood. These receptors all stem from a woman aged 18-29 years with Graves' hyperthyroidism.

Many counts were recorded for this clonotype. This chain joins TRBV28 and TRBJ2-7; 11 bases agree with TRBD2. Trimming at V came to 5 bases and at J to 6 bases, leaving 9 bases not matched to a gene. The germline CDR1 and CDR2 sequences are MDHEN and SYDVKM. The CDR3 has 15 residues. The CDR3 protein is CASSDLAGGRGEQYF. The CDR3 DNA is TGTGCCAGCAGTGACTTAGCGGGAGGGAGGGGCGAGCAGTACTTC.

This clonotype was seen repeatedly, ten times or more. The V gene is TRBV11-2, the J gene TRBJ2-7; 9 nucleotides agree with TRBD1. Germline V gives CDR1 SGHAT, CDR2 FQNNGV. V lost 8 bases, J lost 2 bases, and 10 bases stayed unmatched. The CDR3 has 15 amino acids. CDR3 sequence reads: CASRAPGQGPYEQYF. The CDR3 DNA reads TGTGCCAGCCGCGCGCCGGGACAGGGACCCTACGAGCAGTACTTC.

The V gene is TRBV6-5, the J gene TRBJ1-4; D is perhaps TRBD1 (6 bases). V lost 2 bases, J lost 8 bases, and 12 bases lay in between. The CDR3 is 14 amino acids. CDR1 is MNHEY, CDR2 SVGAGI, per germline. CDR3 in DNA: TGTGCCAGCAGTTACCTCCGGGGGGGCGAAAAACTGTTTTTT. Translated, it gives CASSYLRGGEKLFF.

The sample holds many counts of this clonotype. The V and J genes are TRBV24-1 and TRBJ2-5; 8 bases are a match to TRBD2. Trimming removed 5 bases from V and 2 bases from J; junction bases left unmatched: 9. The CDR3 has 16 residues. From germline, CDR1 is KGHDR and CDR2 SFDVKD. CDR3 protein: CATSVVQAGVQETQYF. CDR3 DNA: TGTGCCACCAGTGTAGTTCAAGCGGGAGTGCAAGAGACCCAGTACTTC.

The DNA for the CDR3 is TGCGCCAGCTCCACCAGATGGGTCGCCACGGGAGACACTGAAGCTTTCTTT. This codes for CASSTRWVATGDTEAFF. The rearrangement links TRBV5-1 to TRBJ1-1; no reliable D call. This CDR3 contains 17 residues. CDR1 and CDR2 (germline): SGHRS, YFSETQ. V was trimmed by 7 bases and J by 3 bases, leaving 25 bases between them.

This clonotype came up a few times. The chain has TRBV5-6 and TRBJ2-7; TRBD1 matches 8 bases. V lost 4 bases to trimming and J lost 9 bases; unmatched junction nucleotides: 18. Looked up from germline, CDR1 is SGHDT and CDR2 is YYEEEE. This CDR3 contains 16 residues. The CDR3 sequence: CASSVIGTGPADGQYF. DNA of the CDR3: TGTGCCAGCAGCGTTATAGGGACAGGCCCCGCCGATGGGCAGTACTTC. Combining the CDR3 with reference TRBV5-6 and TRBJ2-7 gives the whole variable domain DAGVTQSPTHLIKTRGQQVTLRCSPKSGHDTVSWYQQALGQGPQFIFQYYEEEERQRGNFPDRFSGHQFPNYSSELNVNALLLGDSALYLCASSVIGTGPADGQYFGPGTRLTVT.

This clonotype was counted a few times. J is TRBJ2-1 and V is TRBV6-2 or TRBV6-3; 8 nucleotides align to TRBD2. This CDR3 comprises 15 residues. Per germline, CDR1 MNHEY and CDR2 SVGEGT. The ends lost 7 bases at V and 5 bases at J; junction bases unmatched: 10. The CDR3 reads CASISPGTSHNEQFF. DNA of the CDR3: TGTGCCAGCATAAGCCCCGGGACTAGTCACAATGAGCAGTTCTTC.

This chain links TRBV14 with TRBJ2-3; 8 bases align to TRBD1. The CDR3 totals 19 residues. The germline gives CDR1 SGHDN, CDR2 FVKESK. V lost 2 bases to trimming and J lost 0 bases; unmatched junction nucleotides: 13. CDR3 protein: CASSQLPTGRGRSTDTQYF. DNA of the CDR3: TGTGCCAGCAGCCAACTACCGACCGGCAGGGGGCGAAGCACAGATACGCAGTATTTT. The full variable domain, its missing parts supplied by reference TRBV14 and TRBJ2-3, is EAGVTQFPSHSVIEKGQTVTLRCDPISGHDNLYWYRRVMGKEIKFLLHFVKESKQDESGMPNNRFLAERTGGTYSTLKVQPAELEDSGVYFCASSQLPTGRGRSTDTQYFGPGTRLTVL.

Ten or more counts support this clonotype. The chain links TRBV2 to TRBJ2-3, with a weak D call TRBD2 (7 bases). The V and J ends lost 11 bases and 5 bases respectively, with 17 bases between them. Germline CDR1 and CDR2: SNHLY and FYNNEI. The CDR3 has 13 amino acids. In nucleotides, the CDR3 is TGTGCCCAGGCCGACGGGGGGCAAGATACGCAGTATTTT. This sequence encodes CAQADGGQDTQYF. The full variable domain, rest sourced from reference TRBV2 and TRBJ2-3, is EPEVTQTPSHQVTQMGQEVILRCVPISNHLYFYWYRQILGQKVEFLVSFYNNEISEKSEIFDDQFSVERPDGSNFTLKIRSTKLEDSAMYFCAQADGGQDTQYFGPGTRLTVL.

This clonotype has a count of ten or more. CDR3 amino acids: CASSLGGTSGELFF. Here the CDR3 DNA reads TGTGCCAGCAGTTTGGGCGGGACTAGCGGGGAGCTGTTTTTT. The V gene is TRBV27, the J gene TRBJ2-2, with TRBD2 matching 8 bases. The CDR3 has 14 residues. Germline V gene sequence: CDR1 MNHEY, CDR2 SMNVEV (reference sequence). Trimming cost V 3 bases and J 7 bases; bases outside gene matches: 4.

At least ten counts were recorded for this clonotype. The V call is TRBV6-1, the J call TRBJ1-1, with unresolved D. The germline V gene has CDR1 MNHNS and CDR2 SASEGT. V dropped 4 bases and J dropped 1 base, with 7 bases sitting between them. CDR3 length: 13 residues. The CDR3: CASSGRENTEAFF. CDR3 coding DNA: TGTGCCAGCAGTGGCAGAGAGAACACTGAAGCTTTCTTT.

This clonotype occurred many times. The chain recombines TRBV24-1 with TRBJ1-1; D gene unclear. The CDR3 has 11 amino acids. Germline V gene lookup returns CDR1 KGHDR and CDR2 SFDVKD. The V gene lost 4 bases and the J gene lost 8 bases, with 7 bases spanning the gap. The CDR3 nucleotides are TGTGCCACCAGTGACAGGAAAGAAGCTTTCTTT. Its translation: CATSDRKEAFF.

This clonotype is a singleton in its sample. The V and J genes are TRBV14 and TRBJ1-2, with D possibly matching TRBD1 (5 bases). CDR1 SGHDN and CDR2 FVKESK come from the germline V gene. This CDR3 region has 16 residues. Trimming left V 2 bases short and J 4 bases short, with 17 bases between. This CDR3 is CASSQTGTTRRYGYTF. The CDR3 DNA is TGTGCCAGCAGCCAAACCGGGACCACCCGTCGCTATGGCTACACCTTC.

The CDR3 loop reads CAISVGTSGTQYF. As DNA, the CDR3 is TGTGCCATCAGTGTTGGGACTAGCGGTACCCAGTACTTC. The gene calls are TRBV10-3 and TRBJ2-5; TRBD2 matches 11 bases. The germline CDR1 and CDR2 sequences are ENHRY and SYGVKD. This CDR3 has 13 amino acids. The V segment lost 4 bases and the J segment 8 bases; nucleotides outside the gene matches: 3.